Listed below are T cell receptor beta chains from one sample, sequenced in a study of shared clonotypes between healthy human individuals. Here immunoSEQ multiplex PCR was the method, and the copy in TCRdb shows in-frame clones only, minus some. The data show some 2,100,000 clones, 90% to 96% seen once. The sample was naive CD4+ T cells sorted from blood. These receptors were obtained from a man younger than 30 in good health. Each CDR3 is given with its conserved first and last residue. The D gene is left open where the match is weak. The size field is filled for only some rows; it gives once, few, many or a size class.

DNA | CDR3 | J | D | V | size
TGTGCCAGCAGTTACTCGACAGCCTGGGACACCATATATTTT | CASSYSTAWDTIYF | TRBJ1-3 | NA | TRBV6-5 | NA
TGTGCCAGCAGCTTAGGGACAGGTTGGACTGAAGCTTTCTTT | CASSLGTGWTEAFF | TRBJ1-1 | TRBD1 | TRBV7-8 | NA
TGCGCCAGCAGCTTGGCCAGGGAGTATCGGGAGCAGTACTTC | CASSLAREYREQYF | TRBJ2-7 | NA | TRBV5-1 | once
TGTGCCAGCAGTTACGGGTTAGGGGTTCAGCCCCAGCATTTT | CASSYGLGVQPQHF | TRBJ1-5 | NA | TRBV6-6 | NA
TGTGCCAGCACCCTTGGCGGATCCTCCTACAATGAGCAGTTCTTC | CASTLGGSSYNEQFF | TRBJ2-1 | NA | TRBV5-4 | NA
TGTGCCAGCAGTGAATATCAACAGGGGGCAATCCGCTACACCTTC | CASSEYQQGAIRYTF | TRBJ1-2 | TRBD1 | TRBV25-1 | NA
TGCGCCAGCAGCCAAGATGGAACAGGCGGGGGGAATGAAAAACTGTTTTTT | CASSQDGTGGGNEKLFF | TRBJ1-4 | NA | TRBV4-1 | NA
TGTGCCAGCAGTAGGGAGGGTAGGGGTTACGGCTACACCTTC | CASSREGRGYGYTF | TRBJ1-2 | NA | TRBV5-4 | NA
TGCAGCGTTAATTTTGGAGGCGGGGAGCTGTTTTTT | CSVNFGGGELFF | TRBJ2-2 | NA | TRBV29-1 | once
TGTGCCAGCAGCTTAAGGCGGGACCGTAGTCCAGATACGCAGTATTTT | CASSLRRDRSPDTQYF | TRBJ2-3 | NA | TRBV11-1 | NA
TGTGCCAGCAGCCATAATAGCAATCAGCCCCAGCATTTT | CASSHNSNQPQHF | TRBJ1-5 | NA | TRBV7-9 | NA
TGTGCCATCAGTGAGTCAGGGGGGGACTATGGCTACACCTTC | CAISESGGDYGYTF | TRBJ1-2 | NA | TRBV10-3 | few
TGTGCCAGCAGTGAATCCTTAGTGTATGGCAATCAGCCCCAGCATTTT | CASSESLVYGNQPQHF | TRBJ1-5 | NA | TRBV25-1 | NA
TGTGCCTGGGAAAAGACAGGGAAGGTCAACACTGAAGCTTTCTTT | CAWEKTGKVNTEAFF | TRBJ1-1 | TRBD1 | TRBV30 | NA
TGTGCCAGCAGCCGTGGGGACAAACGAGATGGCTACACCTTC | CASSRGDKRDGYTF | TRBJ1-2 | NA | TRBV7-9 | NA
TGTGCCAGCAGTGATTACAGGGTTGGAAACACCATATATTTT | CASSDYRVGNTIYF | TRBJ1-3 | NA | TRBV2 | NA
TGCAGCGTTGATCGGCAGGGGGGGCAGTACTTC | CSVDRQGGQYF | TRBJ2-7 | NA | TRBV29-1 | NA
TGTGCCAGCTCACCACGTGGGGGGTCACAGGACTATGGCTACACCTTC | CASSPRGGSQDYGYTF | TRBJ1-2 | NA | TRBV18 | NA
TGTGCCAGCAGCGGGGCCGGCAGGGGGCGGACCGGGGAGCTGTTTTTT | CASSGAGRGRTGELFF | TRBJ2-2 | TRBD1 | TRBV7-3 | NA
TGTGCCAGCAGCTTAGGACTAACAGATACGCAGTATTTT | CASSLGLTDTQYF | TRBJ2-3 | NA | TRBV11-2 | once
TGTGCCAGCAGCTTAGGTGGTGGCGCGACCCTCACAGATACGCAGTATTTT | CASSLGGGATLTDTQYF | TRBJ2-3 | NA | TRBV7-9 | NA
TGTGCCAGCAGTTTATACGGCGGGTATGGCTACACCTTC | CASSLYGGYGYTF | TRBJ1-2 | NA | TRBV27 | NA
TGTGCCATCAGTGCAGGGTCGAACACCGGGGAGCTGTTTTTT | CAISAGSNTGELFF | TRBJ2-2 | NA | TRBV10-3 | NA
TGTGCCAGCAGTTTGGAAGGGGGGGGCAAGAAGACCCAGTACTTC | CASSLEGGGKKTQYF | TRBJ2-5 | NA | TRBV27 | NA
TGTGCCAGCACCGGACAGGATAACTATGGCTACACCTTC | CASTGQDNYGYTF | TRBJ1-2 | TRBD1 | TRBV7-8 | NA
TGCGCCAGCAGCTTGGATCTATACGCAGCCTACGAGCAGTACTTC | CASSLDLYAAYEQYF | TRBJ2-7 | NA | TRBV5-1 | NA
TGTGCCAGCTGGGGGGGCGGAAGCAATCAGCCCCAGCATTTT | CASWGGGSNQPQHF | TRBJ1-5 | NA | TRBV6-1 | NA
TGTGCCTGGAGTAGGCGGGATAACACTGAAGCTTTCTTT | CAWSRRDNTEAFF | TRBJ1-1 | NA | TRBV30 | NA
TGTGCCAGCAAGTTTGATTGGGAGCAGTACTTC | CASKFDWEQYF | TRBJ2-7 | NA | TRBV6-1 | NA